These 24 T cell receptor beta chains came from one sample sequenced in a study of regulatory T cells in long-lasting Graves disease. Time point specified: persistent/refractory GD, antithyroid drugs over 5 years with positive TRAb. PBMC RNA was the source of the TCR library. Arm-PCR with iRepertoire HTBI primers amplified the CDR3 regions for these TCR beta libraries. TCRdb called the multiplex PCR reads again in MiXCR, with one record for every CDR3 protein. Among some 450,000 distinct CDR3 sequences listed, roughly a quarter were seen once. The source material was peripheral blood mononuclear cells (PBMCs), sampled when the disease was refractory, from a patient treated with antithyroid drugs. Receptors were obtained from a female donor with Graves disease.

The V call is TRBV28, the J call TRBJ2-5; D is ambiguous. Deletions cut 3 bases from V and 5 bases from J, with 10 bases between. Germline V gene sequence: CDR1 MDHEN, CDR2 SYDVKM. The CDR3 is made up of 13 amino acids. The CDR3 nucleotides are TGTGCCAGCAGTTTGATGACGGCGGAGACCCAGTACTTC. Its protein product is CASSLMTAETQYF.

CDR3 nucleotides: TGCGCCAGCAGTTCTTCTCCGGGACAGGACTATGGCTACACCTTC. It is translated as CASSSSPGQDYGYTF. The chain uses TRBV5-1 and TRBJ1-2; 8 nucleotides line up with TRBD1. Germline V gene sequence: CDR1 SGHRS, CDR2 YFSETQ. V was pared by 5 bases and J by 3 bases, with 9 bases of the junction left unmatched. This CDR3 region has 15 residues.

The chain joins TRBV7-9 to TRBJ2-2; tentatively, D is TRBD1 (5 bases). Germline CDR1 is SEHNR and CDR2 is FQNEAQ (reference sequence). This CDR3 comprises 15 residues. The V end was cut by 8 bases, the J end by 3 bases, with 16 bases between. CDR3 residues: CASFADSYHTGELFF. In DNA form, the CDR3 reads TGTGCCAGCTTCGCAGACAGCTATCACACCGGGGAGCTGTTTTTT. The complete variable domain, with remaining parts taken from reference TRBV7-9 and TRBJ2-2, reads DTGVSQNPRHKITKRGQNVTFRCDPISEHNRLYWYRQTLGQGPEFLTYFQNEAQLEKSRLLSDRFSAERPKGSFSTLEIQRTEQGDSAMYLCASFADSYHTGELFFGEGSRLTVL.

V gene TRBV12-3 or TRBV12-4 combines with J gene TRBJ1-6, with TRBD1 matching over 7 bases. V was clipped by 5 bases and J by 6 bases; unmatched bases: 7. The CDR3 sequence is 15 residues long. This CDR3 reads CASSPRGQPNSPLHF. As DNA, the CDR3 is TGTGCCAGCAGTCCACGGGGACAGCCTAATTCACCCCTCCACTTT.

This clonotype was observed a handful of times. The V and J genes are TRBV9 and TRBJ1-4; no clear D. Germline lookup yields CDR1 SGDLS and CDR2 YYNGEE. The CDR3 sequence is 14 residues long. Trimming took off 0 bases at V and 4 bases at J, with 7 bases between the two ends. This CDR3 is CASSVGSRNEKLFF. The CDR3 coding sequence is TGTGCCAGCAGCGTAGGAAGCCGTAATGAAAAACTGTTTTTT. The variable domain in full, completed from reference TRBV9 and TRBJ1-4, reads DSGVTQTPKHLITATGQRVTLRCSPRSGDLSVYWYQQSLDQGLQFLIQYYNGEERAKGNILERFSAQQFPDLHSELNLSSLELGDSALYFCASSVGSRNEKLFFGSGTQLSVL.

The chain couples TRBV25-1 to TRBJ1-6, with D possibly matching TRBD1 (5 bases). V was shortened by 6 bases and J by 9 bases, with 12 bases between the two germline ends. Germline lookup yields CDR1 MGHDK and CDR2 SYGVNS. This CDR3 has 13 amino acids. The CDR3 nucleotides read TGTGCCAGCAGGGGGGAAACCACTTCACCCCTCCACTTT. It codes for CASRGETTSPLHF.

The table lists this clonotype with many counts. The chain is built from TRBV6-1 and TRBJ1-2; TRBD1 matches at 8 bases. V gave up 7 bases and J gave up 0 bases; unmatched junction bases: 7. This CDR3 contains 15 residues. Per the germline V gene, CDR1 is MNHNS and CDR2 is SASEGT. The CDR3 region has the DNA TGTGCCAGCATCGTCTCGACAGGGGCTAACTATGGCTACACCTTC. Translated: CASIVSTGANYGYTF.

This clonotype was seen ten or more times. V and J are TRBV20-1 and TRBJ1-2; no definite D call. Per germline, CDR1 DFQATT and CDR2 SNEGSKA (reference sequence). The V end was cut by 1 base, the J end by 2 bases, with 8 bases between. The length of the CDR3 is 13 residues. CDR3 nucleotide sequence: TGCAGTGCTAGAGTAAAAAGCAACTATGGCTACACCTTC. Protein sequence: CSARVKSNYGYTF.

The V gene is TRBV7-2, the J gene TRBJ1-5; TRBD1 is a possible D gene (5 bases). The CDR3 has 16 amino acids. V dropped 1 base and J dropped 1 base, with 11 bases sitting between them. Germline V gene lookup returns CDR1 SGHTA and CDR2 FQGNSA. The CDR3 sequence is CASSLGAGMSNQPQHF. As DNA, the CDR3 is TGTGCCAGCAGCTTAGGTGCAGGGATGAGCAATCAGCCCCAGCATTTT. The entire variable domain, with the rest obtained from reference TRBV7-2 and TRBJ1-5, is as follows: GAGVSQSPSNKVTEKGKDVELRCDPISGHTALYWYRQSLGQGLEFLIYFQGNSAPDKSGLPSDRFSAERTGGSVSTLTIQRTQQEDSAVYLCASSLGAGMSNQPQHFGDGTRLSIL.

This clonotype appeared a few times. The chain recombines TRBV20-1 with TRBJ2-7, with 8 nucleotides matching TRBD2. V was clipped by 0 bases and J by 4 bases; unmatched bases: 5. The CDR3 extends over 14 amino acids. Germline CDR1 reads DFQATT; CDR2 reads SNEGSKA (reference sequence). The CDR3: CSARDPLAAYEQYF. The DNA of the CDR3 is TGCAGTGCTAGAGACCCACTAGCGGCGTACGAGCAGTACTTC.

Remarks on this clonotype: Its ends do not fully match the called genes, so a read error is possible. The J gene is TRBJ2-7, the V gene TRBV7-8, with TRBD2 identical over 16 bases. Per the germline V gene, CDR1 is SGHVS and CDR2 is FQNEAQ. There are 18 residues in the CDR3. The CDR3 nucleotides are TGCGCCAGCATCCCTGGGGGGACTAGCGGGAGGGCGGGACACGAGCAGTACTTC. Protein product: CASIPGGTSGRAGHEQYF.

V usage is TRBV7-2 and J usage is TRBJ2-3; D may be TRBD2 (6 bases). Germline V lookup: CDR1 SGHTA, CDR2 FQGNSA. V shed 6 bases and J shed 6 bases, with 7 bases lying between them. The CDR3 totals 11 residues. The CDR3, as DNA: TGTGCCAGCAGGGCGGGGGATACGCAGTATTTT. It codes for CASRAGDTQYF.

This clonotype was observed at least ten times. V usage is TRBV28 and J usage is TRBJ2-7; weak D call: TRBD1 (5 bases). This CDR3 comprises 12 residues. Trimming cost V 7 bases and J 3 bases, with 10 bases left between them. Germline lookup yields CDR1 MDHEN and CDR2 SYDVKM. The CDR3 sequence is CASNLQGYEQYF. DNA for the CDR3: TGTGCCAGCAATCTCCAGGGCTACGAGCAGTACTTC. The whole variable domain, filled in from reference TRBV28 and TRBJ2-7, reads DVKVTQSSRYLVKRTGEKVFLECVQDMDHENMFWYRQDPGLGLRLIYFSYDVKMKEKGDIPEGYSVSREKKERFSLILESASTNQTSMYLCASNLQGYEQYFGPGTRLTVT.

This clonotype came up a few times. The chain couples TRBV6-1 to TRBJ2-7, with TRBD2 matching over 12 bases. The germline gives CDR1 MNHNS, CDR2 SASEGT. The CDR3 runs to 14 residues. V lost 7 bases, J lost 4 bases, and 5 bases stayed unmatched. The DNA for the CDR3 is TGTGCCAGCATGAGGGGGACTAGCGGGTACGAGCAGTACTTC. Protein sequence: CASMRGTSGYEQYF.

This clonotype occurred a few times. The chain combines TRBV27 with TRBJ1-3; TRBD1 matches at 10 bases. There are 16 residues in the CDR3. V gave up 6 bases and J gave up 2 bases; unmatched junction bases: 7. Germline CDR1 MNHEY, CDR2 SMNVEV (reference sequence). The CDR3 DNA follows: TGTGCCAGCAGCCGGGGGACAGGGGTGGCTGGAAACACCATATATTTT. It is translated as CASSRGTGVAGNTIYF.

This clonotype turned up a few times. The V gene is TRBV20-1, the J gene TRBJ2-7; 7 bases fit TRBD2. This CDR3 spans 13 amino acids. Germline trimming cut 7 bases from V and 0 bases from J; bases unmatched to any gene: 6. Germline assignment: CDR1 DFQATT and CDR2 SNEGSKA (reference sequence). CDR3 bases: TGCAGTGGGTCCAGCGGGATCTCCTACGAGCAGTACTTC. Encoded protein: CSGSSGISYEQYF.

This clonotype showed up just a few times. The rearrangement joins TRBV10-3 to TRBJ2-7; 7 bases line up with TRBD1. Germline CDR1 ENHRY, CDR2 SYGVKD. Unmatched junction bases numbered 15, after V lost 3 bases and J lost 1 base. The CDR3 sequence is 18 residues long. The chain's CDR3 is CAISENPTTGSKSYEQYF. CDR3 coding DNA: TGTGCCATCAGTGAAAATCCCACGACAGGGAGTAAGTCCTACGAGCAGTACTTC.

This clonotype was counted many times. V and J are TRBV2 and TRBJ2-7; the match to TRBD2 covers 12 bases. V was pared by 3 bases and J by 2 bases, with 5 bases of the junction left unmatched. Germline CDR1 reads SNHLY; CDR2 reads FYNNEI. The CDR3 extends over 16 amino acids. In DNA, the CDR3 is TGTGCCAGCAGTGAGGGACTAGCGGGCGAACCCTACGAGCAGTACTTC. This sequence encodes CASSEGLAGEPYEQYF. Full variable domain (missing parts from reference TRBV2 and TRBJ2-7): EPEVTQTPSHQVTQMGQEVILRCVPISNHLYFYWYRQILGQKVEFLVSFYNNEISEKSEIFDDQFSVERPDGSNFTLKIRSTKLEDSAMYFCASSEGLAGEPYEQYFGPGTRLTVT.

This clonotype has a handful of counts. The chain is built from TRBV13 and TRBJ1-5; possible D gene TRBD1, 6 bases. The ends were cut back, 6 bases at V and 5 bases at J, with 14 bases in the middle. The CDR3 covers 14 residues. Germline-derived CDR1 and CDR2 are PRHDT and FYEKMQ (reference sequence). The CDR3 DNA reads TGTGCCAGCAGAAGAAGGGGGGGAGATCAGCCCCAGCATTTT. It codes for CASRRRGGDQPQHF.

This clonotype has only a few counts. The chain uses TRBV5-4 and TRBJ2-2; 7 nucleotides agree with TRBD2. CDR3 size: 16 residues. Trimming removed 4 bases from V and 5 bases from J; junction bases left unmatched: 11. The germline V gene encodes CDR1 SGHNT and CDR2 YYREEE (reference sequence). CDR3 region: CASSSTGTIGTGELFF. DNA of the CDR3: TGTGCCAGCAGCAGTACCGGGACTATCGGGACCGGGGAGCTGTTTTTT.

This clonotype was seen at least ten times. The genes are TRBV7-2 and TRBJ1-4; D is possibly TRBD1 (5 bases). The CDR3 runs to 16 residues. V was shortened by 5 bases and J by 2 bases, with 15 bases between the two germline ends. Germline V gene data show CDR1 as SGHTA and CDR2 as FQGNSA. In nucleotides, the CDR3 is TGTGCCAGCAGCCTCACCCCAGGGTCCACTAATGAAAAACTGTTTTTT. Translating gives CASSLTPGSTNEKLFF.

There are many counts of this clonotype. The chain is built from TRBV2 and TRBJ1-1; D ambiguous. Germline values: CDR1 SNHLY, CDR2 FYNNEI. This CDR3 spans 15 amino acids. V lost 0 bases to trimming and J lost 1 base, with 9 bases between them. CDR3 coding DNA: TGTGCCAGCAGTGAAGCCCCTGGAGAGAACACTGAAGCTTTCTTT. Translation gives CASSEAPGENTEAFF. Combining the CDR3 with reference TRBV2 and TRBJ1-1 gives the whole variable domain EPEVTQTPSHQVTQMGQEVILRCVPISNHLYFYWYRQILGQKVEFLVSFYNNEISEKSEIFDDQFSVERPDGSNFTLKIRSTKLEDSAMYFCASSEAPGENTEAFFGQGTRLTVV.

This clonotype was seen repeatedly, ten times or more. The V call is TRBV20-1, the J call TRBJ2-7, with TRBD1 matching 7 bases. The length of the CDR3 is 15 residues. Germline V lookup: CDR1 DFQATT, CDR2 SNEGSKA (reference sequence). After removal of 5 bases from V and 1 base from J, the junction contained 11 bases not matched to a gene. CDR3: CSASTNDRVSYEQYF. Here the CDR3 DNA reads TGCAGTGCTTCAACGAACGACAGGGTGTCCTACGAGCAGTACTTC.

In its sample, this clonotype was seen many times. V is TRBV28 and J is TRBJ1-4; possible D gene TRBD1, 5 bases. Trimming left V 5 bases short and J 2 bases short, with 15 bases between. The CDR3 length is 16 residues. CDR1 is MDHEN, CDR2 SYDVKM, per germline. CDR3 protein: CASSLKTGFTNEKLFF. The CDR3 DNA is TGTGCCAGCAGTCTAAAAACAGGATTCACTAATGAAAAACTGTTTTTT.